Described below is a single T cell receptor (beta chain) sequence and its context. Its antigen remains unknown. The data originate from a study of T cell clonotyping in hematopoietic cell transplantation. General study points: Graft donor and pretransplant recipient Inverse Simpson Index values predicted broader posttransplant TCR diversity. Recipient TCR diversity dropped after transplant; expanded clonotypes rose from day 30 to 180. At the given depth, recipient repertoires were over 95% de novo clonotypes.

This table comes from immunoSEQ multiplex PCR, and its TCRdb copy is limited to in-frame clones, with some not included. The profile shows roughly 40,000 clones, around 95% of them singletons. Looked up from germline, CDR1 is LGHNT and CDR2 is FRNRAP. J lost 5 bases, V lost 1 base, and 7 bases had no gene match. The CDR3 is 16 amino acids. This TCR was sampled from a woman aged 45-65 years in good health. Some clones in this sample may be carry-over from other donors' samples. The chain carries TRBV12-5 and TRBJ1-5; 8 nucleotides align to TRBD1. The sequenced sample consisted of peripheral blood mononuclear cells. Written as DNA, the CDR3 is TGTGCTAGTGGTTTGGGGGACAGGTCGAGGGATCAGCCCCAGCATTTT. This gives the protein CASGLGDRSRDQPQHF.